The entry below describes one T cell receptor (beta chain). Its target is unknown. The data belong to a study of graft-versus-host responses after intestinal transplantation. Across the study: Multivisceral, liver-intestinal, or isolated intestinal transplants were received by the recipients. Every recipient had anti-thymocyte globulin induction and three to four years of tacrolimus plus steroids.

Overall study findings and caveats: GvH clones detected in recipient marrow included some appearing first in ileum or blood. Early post-transplant falls in HvG clones accompanied the peak levels of circulating GvH clones.

This table comes from immunoSEQ multiplex PCR, and its TCRdb copy is limited to in-frame clones, with some not included. The sample contains about 10,000 clones, over 90% of which appear only once. The sample was PBMCs, taken about 70 days after transplant. This TCR was sampled from a human patient who received an intestinal transplant, so some T cells may come from the graft donor.

CDR3 sequence: CASSVYGVAYSGNTIYF. CDR3 in DNA: TGTGCCAGCAGCGTATATGGGGTAGCTTATTCAGGAAACACCATATATTTT. This sequence joins TRBV9 and TRBJ1-3; D unclear. V was trimmed by 1 base and J by 4 bases, leaving 18 bases between them. The CDR3 contains 17 residues. Germline values: CDR1 SGDLS, CDR2 YYNGEE.